The rows below give T cell receptor beta chains drawn from one sample of a study of neurological immune-mediated disorders. Each CDR3 protein is one row after TCRdb ran MiXCR on the 5' RACE reads. The table lists 20,000 to 30,000 distinct CDR3 sequences, about 13% of them singletons, with around 13% in the top ten. Sequencing was done on a sample of PBMCs. Receptors originate from a woman in her sixties or seventies with HTLV-1-associated myelopathy (HAM/TSP). CDR3s include the opening cysteine and the closing phenylalanine or tryptophan. D genes are given only for firm matches. The size entry is marked missing in some rows and otherwise reads once, few, many or a size class.

j_gene: TRBJ1-5; abundance: NA; d_gene: TRBD1; v_gene: TRBV27; CDR3nt: TGTGCCAGCAGTCAACAGGGGATCGGGAAGCCCCAGCATTTT; CDR3aa: CASSQQGIGKPQHF
j_gene: TRBJ2-7; abundance: many; d_gene: TRBD1; v_gene: TRBV11-3; CDR3nt: TGTGCCAGCAGCTTAGTAGGGACAGCCAGCTCCTACGAGCAGTACTTC; CDR3aa: CASSLVGTASSYEQYF
j_gene: TRBJ1-1; abundance: NA; d_gene: NA; v_gene: TRBV12-3/TRBV12-4; CDR3nt: TGTGCCAGCAGGTGGGAGGGGTTTGAAGCTTTCTTT; CDR3aa: CASRWEGFEAFF
j_gene: TRBJ2-1; abundance: many; d_gene: TRBD2; v_gene: TRBV6-5; CDR3nt: TGTGCCAGCGGACCGGGACTAGCGGGGTTGAATGAGCAGTTCTTC; CDR3aa: CASGPGLAGLNEQFF
j_gene: TRBJ2-1; abundance: many; d_gene: TRBD2; v_gene: TRBV5-1; CDR3nt: TGCGCCAGCAGGCGGGAGATCTACAATGAGCAGTTCTTC; CDR3aa: CASRREIYNEQFF
j_gene: TRBJ2-7; abundance: many; d_gene: NA; v_gene: TRBV7-9; CDR3nt: TGTGCCAGCAGCTCAGACGCCCACGAGCAGTACTTC; CDR3aa: CASSSDAHEQYF
j_gene: TRBJ2-3; abundance: many; d_gene: TRBD1; v_gene: TRBV5-1; CDR3nt: TGCGCCAGCAGCTTGTTCCGACAGGGTGAGTGGGCAGATACGCAGTATTTT; CDR3aa: CASSLFRQGEWADTQYF
j_gene: TRBJ2-1; abundance: once; d_gene: TRBD2; v_gene: TRBV5-4; CDR3nt: TGTGCCAGCAGCCCCGTTTTAGCGGGAGGGCCTAGAAAATTCGACAATGAGCAGTTCTTC; CDR3aa: CASSPVLAGGPRKFDNEQFF
j_gene: TRBJ2-7; abundance: NA; d_gene: NA; v_gene: TRBV24-1; CDR3nt: TGTGCCACCAGTCATACAGGGGGGGCAGCGGATGAGCAGTACTTC; CDR3aa: CATSHTGGAADEQYF
j_gene: TRBJ2-1; abundance: many; d_gene: TRBD2; v_gene: TRBV7-2; CDR3nt: TGTGCCAGCAGCTCGACCCAACTAGCGTTGAATGAGCAGTTCTTC; CDR3aa: CASSSTQLALNEQFF
j_gene: TRBJ2-7; abundance: NA; d_gene: TRBD1; v_gene: TRBV5-4; CDR3nt: TGTGCCAGCAGCTGGGGGGACAGGGGCTACGAGCAGTACTTC; CDR3aa: CASSWGDRGYEQYF
j_gene: TRBJ1-2; abundance: many; d_gene: NA; v_gene: TRBV6-1; CDR3nt: TGTGCCAGCAGTCCCATGGCTCAGGGTGGCGGCTACACCTTC; CDR3aa: CASSPMAQGGGYTF
j_gene: TRBJ2-7; abundance: many; d_gene: NA; v_gene: TRBV19; CDR3nt: TGTGCCAGTAAGGGTCTAAGCAACGAGCAGTACTTC; CDR3aa: CASKGLSNEQYF
j_gene: TRBJ1-2; abundance: many; d_gene: TRBD1; v_gene: TRBV6-6; CDR3nt: TGTGCCAGCAGCCGGGAAGCCACAGGGGGAGGCTATGGCTACACCTTC; CDR3aa: CASSREATGGGYGYTF
j_gene: TRBJ2-3; abundance: many; d_gene: NA; v_gene: TRBV4-3; CDR3nt: TGCGCCAGCAGCCGAGGGGCGTCGTCGACAGATACGCAGTATTTT; CDR3aa: CASSRGASSTDTQYF
j_gene: TRBJ2-1; abundance: many; d_gene: NA; v_gene: TRBV6-5; CDR3nt: TGTGCCAGCAGTTACGAGGCAGGGCAAGGCAATGAGCAGTTCTTC; CDR3aa: CASSYEAGQGNEQFF
j_gene: TRBJ2-7; abundance: many; d_gene: TRBD2; v_gene: TRBV5-1; CDR3nt: TGCGCCAGCAGCTTCGATAGCGGGAGCCACCACTCCTACGAGCAGTACTTC; CDR3aa: CASSFDSGSHHSYEQYF
j_gene: TRBJ2-2; abundance: many; d_gene: NA; v_gene: TRBV29-1; CDR3nt: TGCAGCGTTGGAGACTTGTGGGCGGGCGCGAACACCGGGGAGCTGTTTTTT; CDR3aa: CSVGDLWAGANTGELFF
j_gene: TRBJ2-5; abundance: many; d_gene: TRBD2; v_gene: TRBV20-1; CDR3nt: TGCAGTGCTAGACCGGGGGGTATCGGGCTCCAAGAGACCCAGTACTTC; CDR3aa: CSARPGGIGLQETQYF
j_gene: TRBJ2-4; abundance: medium-sized; d_gene: NA; v_gene: TRBV20-1; CDR3nt: TGCAGTGCTAGTGGCTGGTTGGGCAAAAACATTCAGTACTTC; CDR3aa: CSASGWLGKNIQYF
j_gene: TRBJ2-1; abundance: NA; d_gene: NA; v_gene: TRBV9; CDR3nt: TGTGCCAGCAGCGTGGCGAGCGAGGGTTTAGATGAGCAGTTCTTC; CDR3aa: CASSVASEGLDEQFF
j_gene: TRBJ2-2; abundance: many; d_gene: NA; v_gene: TRBV29-1; CDR3nt: TGCAGCGTTGCAGGACTGAACACCGGGGAGCTGTTTTTT; CDR3aa: CSVAGLNTGELFF
j_gene: TRBJ2-1; abundance: many; d_gene: NA; v_gene: TRBV11-2; CDR3nt: TGTGCCAGCAGCTCGAGGAATGAGCAGTTCTTC; CDR3aa: CASSSRNEQFF
j_gene: TRBJ2-3; abundance: many; d_gene: NA; v_gene: TRBV5-1; CDR3nt: TGCGCCAGCAGCTTGGATCGGGGGTACACAGATACGCAGTATTTT; CDR3aa: CASSLDRGYTDTQYF
j_gene: TRBJ2-2; abundance: many; d_gene: NA; v_gene: TRBV4-3; CDR3nt: TGCGCCAGCAGCCAAGAAGGAGGTGTGGCCGGGGAGCTGTTTTTT; CDR3aa: CASSQEGGVAGELFF
j_gene: TRBJ1-5; abundance: many; d_gene: NA; v_gene: TRBV21-1; CDR3nt: TGTGCCAGCAGCAAAGGAACAGGGCCCCAGCATTTT; CDR3aa: CASSKGTGPQHF
j_gene: TRBJ2-5; abundance: many; d_gene: NA; v_gene: TRBV5-1; CDR3nt: TGCGCCAGCAGGCCTCAGGGGGGATGGCGAGAGACCCAGTACTTC; CDR3aa: CASRPQGGWRETQYF
j_gene: TRBJ2-1; abundance: few; d_gene: NA; v_gene: TRBV29-1; CDR3nt: TGCAGCGTTGAAATGAACAATGAGCAGTTCTTC; CDR3aa: CSVEMNNEQFF
j_gene: TRBJ1-1; abundance: many; d_gene: NA; v_gene: TRBV20-1; CDR3nt: TGCAGTGCTAGTCAGCCACCTAACACTGAAGCTTTCTTT; CDR3aa: CSASQPPNTEAFF
j_gene: TRBJ1-2; abundance: many; d_gene: NA; v_gene: TRBV16; CDR3nt: TGTGCCAGCAGCCCCCCTCGGGGAACTGGGACTAACTATGGCTACACCTTC; CDR3aa: CASSPPRGTGTNYGYTF
j_gene: TRBJ2-2; abundance: NA; d_gene: TRBD1; v_gene: TRBV10-2; CDR3nt: TGCGCCAGCACCCCTGGGGACAGGAAAACCGGGGAGCTGTTTTTT; CDR3aa: CASTPGDRKTGELFF
j_gene: TRBJ1-5; abundance: medium-sized; d_gene: NA; v_gene: TRBV29-1; CDR3nt: TGCAGCGTAGGACAGTTAGATCAGCCCCAGCATTTT; CDR3aa: CSVGQLDQPQHF
j_gene: TRBJ2-3; abundance: many; d_gene: NA; v_gene: TRBV9; CDR3nt: TGTGCCAGCAGCGTAGTACCGGGGGAAGATACGCAGTATTTT; CDR3aa: CASSVVPGEDTQYF
j_gene: TRBJ2-7; abundance: many; d_gene: TRBD2; v_gene: TRBV20-1; CDR3nt: TGCAGTGCCCGGACTAGCGGGAGCTACGAGCAGTACTTC; CDR3aa: CSARTSGSYEQYF
j_gene: TRBJ2-3; abundance: NA; d_gene: TRBD2; v_gene: TRBV20-1; CDR3nt: TGCAGTGCTTCCCCGGGACTAGCGGACGGTCAGTATTTT; CDR3aa: CSASPGLADGQYF
j_gene: TRBJ2-4; abundance: NA; d_gene: NA; v_gene: TRBV3-1; CDR3nt: TGTGCCAGCAGCCTCGGACTAGCCAAAAACATTCAGTACTTC; CDR3aa: CASSLGLAKNIQYF
j_gene: TRBJ1-2; abundance: many; d_gene: NA; v_gene: TRBV29-1; CDR3nt: TGCAGCTCACGTGGGGCAGGGGGCTACACCTTC; CDR3aa: CSSRGAGGYTF
j_gene: TRBJ2-2; abundance: NA; d_gene: TRBD2; v_gene: TRBV20-1; CDR3nt: TGCAGTGCCAAGACTAGCGGGGGGGCAATTTCTGGGGAGCTGTTTTTT; CDR3aa: CSAKTSGGAISGELFF
j_gene: TRBJ2-3; abundance: many; d_gene: NA; v_gene: TRBV20-1; CDR3nt: TGCAGTGCTAGGGCGGGCAATCAGCCCCAGTATTTT; CDR3aa: CSARAGNQPQYF
j_gene: TRBJ2-3; abundance: once; d_gene: NA; v_gene: TRBV15; CDR3nt: TGTGCCACCAGCAGATCGCTGGCCTATACAGATACGCAGTATTTT; CDR3aa: CATSRSLAYTDTQYF
j_gene: TRBJ2-2; abundance: many; d_gene: NA; v_gene: TRBV20-1; CDR3nt: TGCAGTGCTAGTAGGCCGGTTAACACCGGGGAGCTGTTTTTT; CDR3aa: CSASRPVNTGELFF
j_gene: TRBJ2-4; abundance: many; d_gene: NA; v_gene: TRBV7-2; CDR3nt: TGTGCCAGCAGCTTAGTCGTAAACATTCAGTACTTC; CDR3aa: CASSLVVNIQYF
j_gene: TRBJ2-7; abundance: NA; d_gene: NA; v_gene: TRBV5-1; CDR3nt: TGCGCCAGCAGCTTGGCTCAGGACGAGCAGTACTTC; CDR3aa: CASSLAQDEQYF
j_gene: TRBJ1-4; abundance: many; d_gene: TRBD1; v_gene: TRBV4-1; CDR3nt: TGCGCCAGCAGCGAATATACCGGGACAGGGGTTAATGAAAAACTGTTTTTT; CDR3aa: CASSEYTGTGVNEKLFF
j_gene: TRBJ2-1; abundance: many; d_gene: TRBD1; v_gene: TRBV20-1; CDR3nt: TGCAGTGCTAGAGCTGGGACAGGGAGAGTAAATGAGCAGTTCTTC; CDR3aa: CSARAGTGRVNEQFF
j_gene: TRBJ2-1; abundance: NA; d_gene: NA; v_gene: TRBV20-1; CDR3nt: TGCAGTGCTAGGGAAGGGTCAACAGATACGCAGTTCTTC; CDR3aa: CSAREGSTDTQFF
j_gene: TRBJ2-5; abundance: many; d_gene: NA; v_gene: TRBV5-1; CDR3nt: TGCGCCAGCAGCTTGGGTCAGAAAGAGACCCAGTACTTC; CDR3aa: CASSLGQKETQYF